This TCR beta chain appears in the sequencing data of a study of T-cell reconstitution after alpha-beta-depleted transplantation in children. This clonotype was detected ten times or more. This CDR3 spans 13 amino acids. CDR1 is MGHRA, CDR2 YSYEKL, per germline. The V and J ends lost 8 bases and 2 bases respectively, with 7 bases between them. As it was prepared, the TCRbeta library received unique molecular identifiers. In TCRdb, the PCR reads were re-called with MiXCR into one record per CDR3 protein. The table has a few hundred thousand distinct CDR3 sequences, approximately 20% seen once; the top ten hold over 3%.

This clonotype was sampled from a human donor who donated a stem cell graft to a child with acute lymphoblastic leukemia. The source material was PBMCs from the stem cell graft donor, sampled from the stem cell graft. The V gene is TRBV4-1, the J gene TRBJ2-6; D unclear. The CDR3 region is CASSPPGANVLTF. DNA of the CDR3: TGCGCCAGCTCGCCCCCTGGGGCCAACGTCCTGACTTTC.